The entry below gives a single T cell receptor beta chain sequence along with its context. Its antigen is not known. This record comes from a study of cytomegalovirus exposure and HLA in healthy donors. Study-level background: The same platform was used for the approximately 110 validation repertoires and the 600 to 850 first-cohort repertoires, a later analysis reported.

Study-level points and caveats: The study labeled 170 or so TCR beta chains cytomegalovirus-associated. Through in vitro validation, three CMV-associated chains were shown to be specific for CMV antigens.

Using immunoSEQ multiplex PCR, the repertoire was profiled, and TCRdb retains in-frame clones only, with some absent. Seen here are around 170,000 clones, 85% observed once, and the top ten hold 16%. The sequencing input was PBMCs. The TCR originated in a man younger than 35 in good health and CMV-seropositive.

The CDR3 loop reads CASSSGSTEAFF. DNA for the CDR3: TGCGCCAGCAGCTCCGGGAGCACTGAAGCTTTCTTT. The V call is TRBV5-1, the J call TRBJ1-1; D gene ambiguous. The CDR3 totals 12 residues. Trimming took off 3 bases at V and 4 bases at J, with 7 bases between the two ends. Germline V gives CDR1 SGHRS, CDR2 YFSETQ.